Reported below is one TCR beta chain. Other DNA sequences in the sample encode the same CDR3. The data derive from a study of T cell changes during pregnancy in multiple sclerosis. Libraries were prepared by immunoSEQ multiplex PCR; TCRdb keeps only in-frame clonotypes and omits some of them. The sample shows approximately 100,000 clones, approximately 90% of them seen only once. V shed 0 bases and J shed 3 bases, with 9 bases lying between them. CDR1 is SGDLS, CDR2 YYNGEE, per germline. This CDR3 contains 14 residues. The clonotype originates from a female donor with multiple sclerosis, enrolled in a pregnancy study. The starting material was peripheral blood, obtained after pregnancy. The chain combines TRBV9 with TRBJ2-5; D might be TRBD2 (6 bases). In nucleotides, the CDR3 is TGTGCCAGCAGCGTAGGGTTAGCGGAAGAGACCCAGTACTTC. This codes for CASSVGLAEETQYF.